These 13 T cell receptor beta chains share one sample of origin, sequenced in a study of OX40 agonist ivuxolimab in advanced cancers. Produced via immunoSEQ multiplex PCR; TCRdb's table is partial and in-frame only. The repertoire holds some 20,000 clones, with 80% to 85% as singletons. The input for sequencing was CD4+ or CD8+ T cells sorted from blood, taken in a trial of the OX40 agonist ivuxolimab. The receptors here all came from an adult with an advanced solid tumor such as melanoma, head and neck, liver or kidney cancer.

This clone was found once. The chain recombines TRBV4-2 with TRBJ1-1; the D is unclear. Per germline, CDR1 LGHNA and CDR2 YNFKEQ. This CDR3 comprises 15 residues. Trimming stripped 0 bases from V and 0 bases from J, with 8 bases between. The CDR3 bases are TGTGCCAGCAGCCAAGAACTTCGCCTGAACACTGAAGCTTTCTTT. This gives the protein CASSQELRLNTEAFF.

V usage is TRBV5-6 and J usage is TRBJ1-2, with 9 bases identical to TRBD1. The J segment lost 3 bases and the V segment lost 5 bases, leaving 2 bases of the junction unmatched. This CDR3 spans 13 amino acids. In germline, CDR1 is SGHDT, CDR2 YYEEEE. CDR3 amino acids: CASRGTGHYGYTF. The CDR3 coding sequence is TGTGCCAGCAGAGGGACAGGGCACTATGGCTACACCTTC.

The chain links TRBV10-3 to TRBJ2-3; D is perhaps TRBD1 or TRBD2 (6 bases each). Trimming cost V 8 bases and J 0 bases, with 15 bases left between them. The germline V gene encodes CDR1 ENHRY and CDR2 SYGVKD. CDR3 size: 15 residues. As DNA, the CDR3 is TGTGCCATCCGGGGGATACAGGGTAGCACAGATACGCAGTATTTT. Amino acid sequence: CAIRGIQGSTDTQYF.

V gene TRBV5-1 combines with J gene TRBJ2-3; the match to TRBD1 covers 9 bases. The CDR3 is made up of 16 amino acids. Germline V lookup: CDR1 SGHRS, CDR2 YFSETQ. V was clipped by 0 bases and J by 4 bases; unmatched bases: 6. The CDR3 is CASSLAGTGSPDTQYF. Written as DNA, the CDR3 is TGCGCCAGCAGCTTGGCCGGGACAGGGAGCCCAGATACGCAGTATTTT.

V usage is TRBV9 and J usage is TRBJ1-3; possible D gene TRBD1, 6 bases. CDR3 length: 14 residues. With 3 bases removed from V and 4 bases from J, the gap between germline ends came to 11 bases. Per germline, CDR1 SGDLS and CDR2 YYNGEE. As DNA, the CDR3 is TGTGCCAGCAGCGGGGGGGCGACCGGAAACACCATATATTTT. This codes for CASSGGATGNTIYF.

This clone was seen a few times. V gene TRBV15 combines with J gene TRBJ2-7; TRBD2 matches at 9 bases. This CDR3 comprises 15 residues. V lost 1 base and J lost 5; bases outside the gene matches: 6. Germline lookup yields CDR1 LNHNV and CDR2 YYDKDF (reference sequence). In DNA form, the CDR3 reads TGTGCCACCAGCAGAGGAAGGACTAGCGAAAACGAGCAGTACTTC. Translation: CATSRGRTSENEQYF. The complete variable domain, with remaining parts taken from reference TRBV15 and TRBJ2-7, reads DAMVIQNPRYQVTQFGKPVTLSCSQTLNHNVMYWYQQKSSQAPKLLFHYYDKDFNNEADTPDNFQSRRPNTSFCFLDIRSPGLGDTAMYLCATSRGRTSENEQYFGPGTRLTVT.

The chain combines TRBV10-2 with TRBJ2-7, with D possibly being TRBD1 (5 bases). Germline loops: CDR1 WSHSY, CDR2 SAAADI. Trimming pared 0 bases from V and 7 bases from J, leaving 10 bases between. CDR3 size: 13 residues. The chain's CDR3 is CASSESQGVEQYF. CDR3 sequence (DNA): TGCGCCAGCAGTGAGTCCCAGGGCGTGGAGCAGTACTTC.

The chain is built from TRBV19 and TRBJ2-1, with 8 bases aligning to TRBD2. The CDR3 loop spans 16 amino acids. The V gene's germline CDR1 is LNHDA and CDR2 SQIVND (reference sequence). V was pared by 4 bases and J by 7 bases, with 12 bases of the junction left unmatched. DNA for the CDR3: TGTGCCAGTAGTAACCCCAGACAGCGGGGGAAAAATGAGCAGTTCTTC. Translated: CASSNPRQRGKNEQFF.

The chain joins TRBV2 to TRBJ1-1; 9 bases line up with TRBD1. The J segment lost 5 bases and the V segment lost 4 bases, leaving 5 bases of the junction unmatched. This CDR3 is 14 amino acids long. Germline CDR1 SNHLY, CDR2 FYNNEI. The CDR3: CASSGDRDWTEAFF. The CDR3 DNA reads TGTGCCAGCAGTGGGGACAGGGATTGGACTGAAGCTTTCTTT.

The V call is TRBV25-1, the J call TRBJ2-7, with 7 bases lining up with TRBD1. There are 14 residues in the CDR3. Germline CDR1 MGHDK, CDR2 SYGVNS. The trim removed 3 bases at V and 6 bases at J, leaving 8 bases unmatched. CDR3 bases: TGTGCCAGCAGTGACGACAGGGTCAGCTCCGAGCAGTACTTC. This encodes CASSDDRVSSEQYF.

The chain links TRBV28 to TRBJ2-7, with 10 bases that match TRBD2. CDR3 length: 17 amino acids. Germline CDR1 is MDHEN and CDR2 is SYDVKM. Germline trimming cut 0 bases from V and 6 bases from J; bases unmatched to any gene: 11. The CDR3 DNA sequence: TGTGCCAGCAGTTTATGGTCCCTAGCGGGAGAAGTCGTCGAGCAGTACTTC. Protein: CASSLWSLAGEVVEQYF. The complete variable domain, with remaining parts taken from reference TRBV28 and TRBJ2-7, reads DVKVTQSSRYLVKRTGEKVFLECVQDMDHENMFWYRQDPGLGLRLIYFSYDVKMKEKGDIPEGYSVSREKKERFSLILESASTNQTSMYLCASSLWSLAGEVVEQYFGPGTRLTVT.

CDR3 protein: CASGSYPDTQYF. CDR3 sequence (DNA): TGTGCCAGTGGGTCATATCCAGATACGCAGTATTTT. This rearrangement joins TRBV19 to TRBJ2-3; no clear D. Trimming took 8 bases from V and 4 from J, leaving 10 bases between them. The V gene's germline CDR1 is LNHDA and CDR2 SQIVND (reference sequence). The CDR3 is made up of 12 amino acids.

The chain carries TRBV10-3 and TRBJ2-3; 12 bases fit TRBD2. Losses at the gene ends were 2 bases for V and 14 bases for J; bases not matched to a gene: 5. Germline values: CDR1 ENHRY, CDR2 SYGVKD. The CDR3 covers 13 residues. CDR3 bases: TGTGCCATCAGTGAGCCCGGGACTAGCGGGCCGTATTTT. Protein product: CAISEPGTSGPYF.